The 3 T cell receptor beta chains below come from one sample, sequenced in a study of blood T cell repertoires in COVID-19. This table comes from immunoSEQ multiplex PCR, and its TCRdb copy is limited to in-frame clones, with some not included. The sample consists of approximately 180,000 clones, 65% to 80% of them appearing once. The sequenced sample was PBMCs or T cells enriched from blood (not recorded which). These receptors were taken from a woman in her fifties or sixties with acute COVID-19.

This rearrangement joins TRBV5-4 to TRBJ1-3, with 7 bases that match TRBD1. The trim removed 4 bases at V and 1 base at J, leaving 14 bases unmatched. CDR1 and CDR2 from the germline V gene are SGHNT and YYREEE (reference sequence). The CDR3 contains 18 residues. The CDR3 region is CASSPGTAFATSGNTIYF. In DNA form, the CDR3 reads TGTGCCAGCAGCCCCGGGACAGCCTTCGCTACTTCTGGAAACACCATATATTTT.

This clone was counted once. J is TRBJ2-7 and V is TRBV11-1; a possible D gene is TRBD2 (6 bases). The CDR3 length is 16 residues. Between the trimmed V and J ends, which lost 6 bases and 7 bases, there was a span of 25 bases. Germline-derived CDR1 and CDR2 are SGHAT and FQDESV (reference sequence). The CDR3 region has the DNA TGTGCCAGCAGTAATTTAGGGGCCCCACTAGCTGGGGAGCAGTACGTC. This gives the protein CASSNLGAPLAGEQYV.

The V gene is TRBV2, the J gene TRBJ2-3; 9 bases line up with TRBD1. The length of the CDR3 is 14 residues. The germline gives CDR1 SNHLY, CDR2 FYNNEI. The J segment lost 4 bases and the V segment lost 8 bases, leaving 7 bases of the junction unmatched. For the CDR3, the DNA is TGTGCCAGCTCCCCACAGGGGGCAGCAGATACGCAGTATTTT. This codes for CASSPQGAADTQYF.